This record covers a single T cell receptor (beta chain). The data were taken from a study of blood T cell repertoires in COVID-19. Overall study context: COVID-19 samples, acute and convalescent, were from the United States, Italy and Spain.

Using immunoSEQ multiplex PCR, the repertoire was profiled, and TCRdb retains in-frame clones only, with some absent. Of 200,000 to 300,000 clones in the sample, around four fifths were seen once. This CDR3 has 12 amino acids. V shed 8 bases and J 11 bases; nucleotides not matched to a gene: 5. Germline assignment: CDR1 MDHEN and CDR2 SYDVKM. The TCR sequence derives from a man in his sixties with acute or convalescent COVID-19. The specimen was peripheral blood. The rearrangement joins TRBV28 to TRBJ2-3; 12 nucleotides align to TRBD2. CDR3: CASVLAGGGQYF. DNA for the CDR3: TGTGCCAGCGTACTAGCGGGAGGCGGGCAGTATTTT.